The sequence of this T cell receptor (beta chain) was determined in a study of spatial heterogeneity in lung cancer. Study context: Strongly correlated with TCR transcript counts in tumor regions was a T cell module score, which was a transcriptional module score calculated from matched bulk RNA-seq. The study, taken as a whole, reports: The number of expanded tumor alpha and beta chains correlated with mutation number. Nonsynonymous mutations, ubiquitous and regional, were tracked respectively by counts of ubiquitous and regional expanded TCRs. Alpha chains reached an estimated coverage of approximately 7.4% of tumor T cells, and beta chains approximately 13%.

For this clonotype: Its antigen is unidentified.

Indicated time point: sample taken at primary tumor resection. No cell sorting; template was whole RNA from tumor, lung tissue or PBMC. Trimming stripped 1 base from V and 1 base from J, with 8 bases between. Looked up from germline, CDR1 is SGHTA and CDR2 is FQGNSA. The CDR3 totals 14 residues. Each CDR3 protein gets one entry after TCRdb re-called the 5' RACE reads with MiXCR. This sample has fewer than 20,000 distinct CDR3 sequences, with around 6.5% found just once. Source: lung tumor tissue, taken at surgery. The sequence was obtained from a female donor with early-stage non-small cell lung cancer. V usage is TRBV7-2 and J usage is TRBJ2-7; D gene ambiguous. For the CDR3, the DNA is TGTGCCAGCAGCTTAGGAATAGTTTCCTACGAGCAGTACTTC. Translated, it gives CASSLGIVSYEQYF.